These T cell receptor beta chains were read from a single sample in a study of OX40 agonist ivuxolimab in advanced cancers. The assay was immunoSEQ multiplex PCR, and TCRdb's table has in-frame clones only and misses some. The profile shows approximately 83,000 clones, approximately 81% of them singletons. The material sequenced was CD4+ or CD8+ T cells sorted from blood, taken in a trial of the OX40 agonist ivuxolimab. The receptors were sampled from an adult with an advanced solid tumor such as melanoma, head and neck, liver or kidney cancer. CDR3s include the opening cysteine and the closing phenylalanine or tryptophan. Each record gives: D gene, CDR3 length, J gene, V gene, CDR3 protein. D genes are given only for firm matches.

TRBD1,14,TRBJ1-2,TRBV9,CASSAGQGFISYTF
TRBD2,18,TRBJ2-3,TRBV28,CASSLSPGLGSSTDTQYF
TRBD2,20,TRBJ2-2,TRBV4-3,CASSQTYGTSGSRVTGELFF
TRBD2,15,TRBJ2-1,TRBV19,CASRMAGVFYNEQFF
TRBD1,19,TRBJ2-7,TRBV28,CASSPHKGTGSYRGAEQYF
NA,13,TRBJ2-1,TRBV7-3,CASSYGPDNEQFF
NA,17,TRBJ2-2,TRBV28,CASSFRSGTENTGELFF
NA,13,TRBJ1-5,TRBV18,CASSPRGDQPQHF
NA,15,TRBJ1-1,TRBV7-9,CASSLAGTGNTEAFF
TRBD1,15,TRBJ2-7,TRBV5-1,CASSLGQGGAYEQYF
NA,11,TRBJ1-2,TRBV20-1,CSARDPYGYTF
NA,13,TRBJ1-1,TRBV6-1,CASTLDSRPEAFF
TRBD1,16,TRBJ1-4,TRBV2,CASSPMSGQGEEKLFF
NA,14,TRBJ2-3,TRBV11-3,CASSLGGSTDTQYF
NA,14,TRBJ1-3,TRBV5-1,CASSEGNSGNTIYF
NA,11,TRBJ2-5,TRBV7-8,CASRTTETQYF
NA,13,TRBJ1-1,TRBV29-1,CSVEDGQNTEAFF
NA,13,TRBJ2-3,TRBV7-9,CASTKVGADTQYF
NA,11,TRBJ1-1,TRBV25-1,CASSLTTEAFF
NA,13,TRBJ1-2,TRBV9,CASSVRRDYGYTF
NA,14,TRBJ2-6,TRBV2,CASSPVSGANVLTF
TRBD1,16,TRBJ2-5,TRBV7-8,CASTISGTGARVTQYF
NA,14,TRBJ2-7,TRBV18,CASSPIKGEAEQYF
TRBD2,15,TRBJ2-1,TRBV5-1,CASALLAGSYNEQFF
NA,18,TRBJ2-1,TRBV6-1,CASSGPLSGGPKYNEQFF
NA,15,TRBJ2-1,TRBV7-3,CASSPGATSYNEQFF
TRBD2,16,TRBJ2-3,TRBV2,CASSEEGSGGTDTQYF
TRBD1,15,TRBJ2-1,TRBV5-1,CASSSPGQGGNEQFF
NA,16,TRBJ2-1,TRBV9,CASSVAGNIAYNEQFF
NA,15,TRBJ2-7,TRBV7-9,CASSFWSGESYEQYF
NA,13,TRBJ1-4,TRBV10-3,CAISEGSNEKLFF
TRBD1,13,TRBJ2-1,TRBV6-1,CASSPDRGGKQFF
NA,15,TRBJ1-6,TRBV6-6,CASGMEAGGNSPLHF
NA,15,TRBJ2-6,TRBV19,CASSPLSSGANVLTF
TRBD2,20,TRBJ2-1,TRBV5-1,CASSPTGGTSGRRIGNEQFF
TRBD1,18,TRBJ2-1,TRBV19,CASSTRGTDSILYNEQFF
NA,13,TRBJ2-5,TRBV13,CASSDRAQETQYF
NA,16,TRBJ1-3,TRBV18,CASSPQGPFSGNTIYF
NA,12,TRBJ2-7,TRBV5-1,CASSLYRYEQYF
NA,14,TRBJ2-3,TRBV6-5,CASRTRDSTDTQYF
NA,14,TRBJ1-4,TRBV18,CATSPGATNEKLFF
TRBD2,16,TRBJ2-5,TRBV11-2,CASSPWTSGRQETQYF
TRBD1,13,TRBJ1-5,TRBV29-1,CSVQGQSNQPQHF
NA,16,TRBJ1-1,TRBV21-1,CASSSTGGRTNTEAFF
TRBD2,14,TRBJ2-7,TRBV30,CAWSVIGGRYEQYF
NA,14,TRBJ1-1,TRBV5-8,CASSLFLTVTEAFF
TRBD2,15,TRBJ2-7,TRBV9,CASSVALAGVYEQYF
TRBD2,17,TRBJ2-5,TRBV19,CASSGATSGRAKETQYF
NA,15,TRBJ2-5,TRBV2,CASSLPLSIQETQYF
TRBD1,13,TRBJ1-1,TRBV19,CASGQVSNTEAFF